This T cell receptor (beta chain) stems from a study of cytomegalovirus exposure and HLA in healthy donors. Primers: 60 Vbeta forward and 13 Jbeta reverse. Repertoires were generated with immunoSEQ multiplex PCR, while TCRdb's copy carries only in-frame clones and drops some. Among tens of thousands of clones listed, around three fifths were seen once. This clone was recorded a few times. Antigen specificity is unknown. Study-level points and caveats: Researchers reportedly found TCR beta sequences accurately predicted most subjects' HLA-A and HLA-B alleles. Presence/absence analyses rested on an assumption that sequencing depth was roughly uniform across donors.

The clonotype originates from a woman aged 45-65 years in good health and CMV-seropositive. Sequenced sample: PBMCs.

In DNA, the CDR3 is TGTGCCAGCAGTCACGGACAGGGTCGGACTGAAGCTTTCTTT. Amino acid sequence: CASSHGQGRTEAFF. The chain links TRBV28 to TRBJ1-1; 8 bases are a match to TRBD1. Germline V gene data show CDR1 as MDHEN and CDR2 as SYDVKM. The V and J ends lost 5 bases and 5 bases, in that order; junction bases with no gene match: 7. The CDR3 is 14 residues long.